Presented here are 8 T cell receptor beta chains from one specimen sequenced in a study of early T cells in non-severe SARS-CoV-2 infection. From the 5' RACE reads, TCRdb called clonotypes with MiXCR, one entry per CDR3 protein. The table shows about 26,000 distinct CDR3 sequences, with roughly 5% occurring only once. The sequenced sample consisted of whole blood. These receptors were collected from an adult who was a healthcare worker with PCR-confirmed SARS-CoV-2 infection or an uninfected control (not recorded which).

Many counts were recorded for this clonotype. The rearrangement joins TRBV7-9 to TRBJ2-7; maybe TRBD1 (6 bases). Trimming took 5 bases from V and 2 from J, leaving 13 bases between them. The germline CDR1 and CDR2 sequences are SEHNR and FQNEAQ (reference sequence). There are 14 residues in the CDR3. The CDR3 sequence: CASSHPTGPYEQYF. The CDR3 coding sequence is TGTGCCAGCAGCCACCCCACAGGGCCCTACGAGCAGTACTTC.

This clonotype came up a few times. V is TRBV20-1 and J is TRBJ1-1; D unclear. The ends were cut back, 3 bases at V and 4 bases at J, with 12 bases in the middle. This CDR3 contains 13 residues. Germline assignment: CDR1 DFQATT and CDR2 SNEGSKA (reference sequence). CDR3 nucleotides: TGCAGTGCTAGTGGCGCAGGAGTCACTGAAGCTTTCTTT. Protein product: CSASGAGVTEAFF.

This clonotype was counted ten times or more. The rearrangement uses TRBV4-2 and TRBJ2-4; perhaps TRBD1 as D (5 bases). CDR1 is LGHNA and CDR2 is YNFKEQ in the germline V gene. Between the trimmed V and J ends, which lost 0 bases and 7 bases, there was a span of 13 bases. There are 15 residues in the CDR3. The CDR3 loop reads CASSQERSGRNIQYF. The CDR3 bases are TGTGCCAGCAGCCAAGAGCGGTCAGGGCGTAACATTCAGTACTTC.

This clonotype was detected ten times or more. The rearrangement joins TRBV4-3 to TRBJ2-1; either TRBD1 or TRBD2 may supply D (5 bases each). This CDR3 region has 15 residues. CDR1 is LGHNA, CDR2 YSLEER, per germline. Trimming took 5 bases from V and 4 from J, leaving 15 bases between them. Here the CDR3 reads CASSAIRGRYNEQFF. CDR3 coding DNA: TGCGCCAGCAGCGCGATTAGGGGACGATACAATGAGCAGTTCTTC.

This clonotype was observed many times. This rearrangement joins TRBV18 to TRBJ2-7; 7 bases are shared with TRBD2. Germline loops: CDR1 KGHSH, CDR2 LQKENI. CDR3 length equals 13 residues. V lost 3 bases to trimming and J lost 5 bases; unmatched junction nucleotides: 4. In nucleotides, the CDR3 is TGTGCCAGCTCACCCCAAGCGGGGAACGAGCAGTACTTC. This encodes CASSPQAGNEQYF.

This clonotype was seen many times. The J gene is TRBJ2-3, the V gene TRBV7-2; D gene ambiguous. V lost 0 bases, J lost 1 base, and 5 bases lay in between. CDR3 length: 14 residues. Per the germline V gene, CDR1 is SGHTA and CDR2 is FQGNSA. The CDR3 sequence is CASSLAGRTDTQYF. The CDR3 DNA is TGTGCCAGCAGCTTAGCTGGGCGCACAGATACGCAGTATTTT.

CDR3 DNA sequence: TGCAGTGCTAGTCAAACAGGGGAAAGCGGCTACACCTTC. Translation gives CSASQTGESGYTF. The chain carries TRBV20-1 and TRBJ1-2; 7 bases fit TRBD1. Per the germline V gene, CDR1 is DFQATT and CDR2 is SNEGSKA (reference sequence). V was clipped by 3 bases and J by 8 bases; unmatched bases: 9. The CDR3 extends over 13 amino acids.

This clonotype appeared many times. The chain carries TRBV21-1 and TRBJ2-7; the table's TRBD1 call for D was not verified on the DNA. TRBV21-1 constitutes a pseudogene. This CDR3 spans 14 amino acids. This CDR3 is CASSKGSLTYEQYF. CDR3 coding DNA: TGTGCCAGCAGCAAGGGGTCCCTAACCTACGAGCAGTACTTC.